This T cell receptor beta chain was recorded in a study of T cells in Graves' hyperthyroidism and ophthalmopathy. There were TCR beta CDR3 regions amplified from RNA transcripts. HTBI primers were the set used in a first-round RT-PCR of the TCR CDR3. TCRdb itself ran the multiplex PCR reads through MiXCR, one entry per CDR3 protein. The sample shows some 250,000 distinct CDR3 sequences, around 15% of them seen only once. Germline CDR1 DFQATT, CDR2 SNEGSKA (reference sequence). The CDR3 spans 12 residues. The V end was cut by 7 bases, the J end by 4 bases, with 13 bases between. What was sequenced was blood. The chain has TRBV20-1 and TRBJ1-1, with D possibly being TRBD1 (6 bases). This TCR was sampled from a woman between 45 and 65 years old with Graves' hyperthyroidism that later progressed to Graves' ophthalmopathy. CDR3 sequence: CSVGALGTEAFF. The CDR3 DNA follows: TGCAGTGTGGGGGCCCTGGGCACTGAAGCTTTCTTT.